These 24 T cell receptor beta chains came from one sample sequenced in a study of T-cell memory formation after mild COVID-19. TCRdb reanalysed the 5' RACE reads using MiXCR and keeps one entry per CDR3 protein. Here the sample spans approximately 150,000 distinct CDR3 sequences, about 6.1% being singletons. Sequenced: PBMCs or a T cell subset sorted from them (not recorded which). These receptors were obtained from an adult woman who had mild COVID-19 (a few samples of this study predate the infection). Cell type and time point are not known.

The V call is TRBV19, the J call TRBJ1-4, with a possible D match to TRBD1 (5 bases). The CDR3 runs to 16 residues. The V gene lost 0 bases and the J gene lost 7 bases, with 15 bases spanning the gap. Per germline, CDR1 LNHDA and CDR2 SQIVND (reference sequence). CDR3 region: CASSIDPGSGGEKLFF. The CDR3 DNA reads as TGTGCCAGTAGTATAGACCCCGGATCTGGGGGTGAAAAACTGTTTTTT.

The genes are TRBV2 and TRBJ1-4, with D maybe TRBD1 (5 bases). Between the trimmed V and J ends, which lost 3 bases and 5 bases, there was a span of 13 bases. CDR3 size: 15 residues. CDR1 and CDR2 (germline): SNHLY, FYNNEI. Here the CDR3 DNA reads TGTGCCAGCAGTGATGGGGGGACGGCGAATGAAAAACTGTTTTTT. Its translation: CASSDGGTANEKLFF.

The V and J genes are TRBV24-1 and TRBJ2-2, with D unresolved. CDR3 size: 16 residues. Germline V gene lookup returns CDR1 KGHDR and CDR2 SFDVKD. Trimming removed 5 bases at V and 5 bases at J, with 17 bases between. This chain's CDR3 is CATSVNSYLGTGELFF. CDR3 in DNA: TGTGCCACCAGTGTTAATTCGTACTTAGGAACCGGGGAGCTGTTTTTT.

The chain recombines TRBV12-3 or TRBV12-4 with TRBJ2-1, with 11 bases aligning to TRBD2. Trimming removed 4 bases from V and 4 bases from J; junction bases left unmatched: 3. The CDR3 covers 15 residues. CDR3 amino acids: CASSYGTSGYNEQFF. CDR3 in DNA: TGTGCCAGCAGTTACGGGACTAGCGGATACAATGAGCAGTTCTTC.

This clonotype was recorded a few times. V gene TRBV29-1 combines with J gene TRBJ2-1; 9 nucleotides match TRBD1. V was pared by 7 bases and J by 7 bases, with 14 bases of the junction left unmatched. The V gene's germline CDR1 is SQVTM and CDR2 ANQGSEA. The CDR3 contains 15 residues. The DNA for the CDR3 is TGCAGCGCCGAAAACCGGGACAGGGTCCTAAATGAGCAGTTCTTC. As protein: CSAENRDRVLNEQFF.

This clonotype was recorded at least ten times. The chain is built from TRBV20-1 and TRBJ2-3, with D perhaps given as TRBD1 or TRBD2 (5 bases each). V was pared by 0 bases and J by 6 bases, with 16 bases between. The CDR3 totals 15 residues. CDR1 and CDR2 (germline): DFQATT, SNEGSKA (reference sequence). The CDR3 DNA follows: TGCAGTGCTAGAGATCTTGGGGGAGTTGGGGATACGCAGTATTTT. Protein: CSARDLGGVGDTQYF.

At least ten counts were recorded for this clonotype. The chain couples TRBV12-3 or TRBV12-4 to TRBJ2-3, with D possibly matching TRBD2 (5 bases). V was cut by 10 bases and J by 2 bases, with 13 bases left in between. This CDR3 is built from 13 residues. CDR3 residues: CATKQRPTDTQYF. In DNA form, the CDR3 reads TGTGCCACCAAGCAGCGGCCCACAGATACGCAGTATTTT.

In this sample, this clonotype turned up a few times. As DNA, the CDR3 is TGTGCCAGCCGACAGGGGGCAAATAATCGCAATCAGCCCCAGCATTTT. It yields the protein CASRQGANNRNQPQHF. This chain links TRBV6-2 or TRBV6-3 with TRBJ1-5; 10 bases match TRBD1. This CDR3 has 16 amino acids. V lost 8 bases to trimming and J lost 2 bases; unmatched junction nucleotides: 9. Germline values: CDR1 MNHEY, CDR2 SVGEGT.

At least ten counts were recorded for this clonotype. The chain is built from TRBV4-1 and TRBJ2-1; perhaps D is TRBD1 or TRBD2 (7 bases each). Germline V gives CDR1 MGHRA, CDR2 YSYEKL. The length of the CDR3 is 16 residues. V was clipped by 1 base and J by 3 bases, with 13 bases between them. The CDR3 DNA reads TGCGCCAGCAGCCAAGTGGGGAGGGGGCTCTACAATGAGCAGTTCTTC. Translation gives CASSQVGRGLYNEQFF.

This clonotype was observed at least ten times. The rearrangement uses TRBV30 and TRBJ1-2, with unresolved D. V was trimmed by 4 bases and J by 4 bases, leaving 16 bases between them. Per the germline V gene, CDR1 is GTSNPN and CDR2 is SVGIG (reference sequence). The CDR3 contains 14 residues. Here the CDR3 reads CAWTSFARFYGYTF. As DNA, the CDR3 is TGTGCCTGGACCTCCTTCGCCCGGTTCTATGGCTACACCTTC.

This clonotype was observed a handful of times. The CDR3 nucleotides read TGCAGCGTAGTCTTGACAGGGAACTATGGCTACACCTTC. This sequence encodes CSVVLTGNYGYTF. V is TRBV29-1 and J is TRBJ1-2; 7 bases are a match to TRBD1. The V gene's germline CDR1 is SQVTM and CDR2 ANQGSEA. Trimming at V came to 6 bases and at J to 2 bases, leaving 6 bases not matched to a gene. CDR3 length: 13 amino acids.

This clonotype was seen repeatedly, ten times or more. The CDR3 region has the DNA TGCGCCAGCAGCCAAGATTGGCAGGTAGCTCAGCCCCAGCATTTT. Amino acids: CASSQDWQVAQPQHF. V usage is TRBV4-1 and J usage is TRBJ1-5; D remains ambiguous. CDR3 length: 15 amino acids. The V gene's germline CDR1 is MGHRA and CDR2 YSYEKL. With 0 bases removed from V and 6 bases from J, the gap between germline ends came to 12 bases.

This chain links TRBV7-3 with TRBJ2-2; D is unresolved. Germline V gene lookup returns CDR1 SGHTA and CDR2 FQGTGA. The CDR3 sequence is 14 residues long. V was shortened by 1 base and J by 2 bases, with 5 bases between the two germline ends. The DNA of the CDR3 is TGTGCCAGCAGCTTAAACAGCAACACCGGGGAGCTGTTTTTT. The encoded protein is CASSLNSNTGELFF. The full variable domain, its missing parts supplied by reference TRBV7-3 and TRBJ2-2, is GAGVSQTPSNKVTEKGKYVELRCDPISGHTALYWYRQSLGQGPEFLIYFQGTGAADDSGLPNDRFFAVRPEGSVSTLKIQRTERGDSAVYLCASSLNSNTGELFFGEGSRLTVL.

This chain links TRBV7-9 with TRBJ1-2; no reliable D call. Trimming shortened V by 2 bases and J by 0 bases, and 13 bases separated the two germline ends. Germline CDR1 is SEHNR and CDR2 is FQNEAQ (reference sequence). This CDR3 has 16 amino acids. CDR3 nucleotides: TGTGCCAGCAGCTTATTGGGAGGCTTTTCTAACTATGGCTACACCTTC. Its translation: CASSLLGGFSNYGYTF.

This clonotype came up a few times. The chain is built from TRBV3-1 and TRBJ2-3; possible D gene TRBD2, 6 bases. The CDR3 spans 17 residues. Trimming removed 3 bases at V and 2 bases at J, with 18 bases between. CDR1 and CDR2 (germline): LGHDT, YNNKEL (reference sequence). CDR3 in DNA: TGTGCCAGCAGCCAGCTACCTGGCGGCGGGGCCACAGATACGCAGTATTTT. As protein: CASSQLPGGGATDTQYF.

CDR3 protein: CASSSQGGNEQFF. CDR3 in DNA: TGCGCCAGCAGCTCACAGGGAGGAAATGAGCAGTTCTTC. The J gene is TRBJ2-1, the V gene TRBV5-1; tentatively, D is TRBD1 or TRBD2 (6 bases each). From germline, CDR1 is SGHRS and CDR2 YFSETQ. With 3 bases removed from V and 7 bases from J, the gap between germline ends came to 11 bases. The CDR3 runs 13 residues.

The CDR3 DNA reads as TGCAGTGCTAGAGAGGGGTTCTTTTACAATGAGCAGTTCTTC. This translates into CSAREGFFYNEQFF. V gene TRBV20-1 combines with J gene TRBJ2-1; unclear D gene. Germline CDR1 DFQATT, CDR2 SNEGSKA (reference sequence). The CDR3 consists of 14 residues. V lost 0 bases to trimming and J lost 4 bases, with 10 bases between them.

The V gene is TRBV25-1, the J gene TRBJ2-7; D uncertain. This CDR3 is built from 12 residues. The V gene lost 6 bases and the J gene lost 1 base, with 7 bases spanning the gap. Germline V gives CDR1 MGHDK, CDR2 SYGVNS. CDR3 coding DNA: TGTGCCAGCAGCGTAGGGTCCTACGAGCAGTACTTC. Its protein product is CASSVGSYEQYF.

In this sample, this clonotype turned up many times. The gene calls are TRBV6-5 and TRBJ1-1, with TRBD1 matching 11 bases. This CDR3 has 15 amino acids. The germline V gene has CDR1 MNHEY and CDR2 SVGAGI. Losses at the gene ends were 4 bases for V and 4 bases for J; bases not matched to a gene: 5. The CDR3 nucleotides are TGTGCCAGCAGTTCCCCCGGGACAGGGGGCACTGAAGCTTTCTTT. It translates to CASSSPGTGGTEAFF.

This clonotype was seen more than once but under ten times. Here the CDR3 DNA reads TGTGCCAGCAGTTTATCTGCAGGGGGCACAAAAAGCACAGATACGCAGTATTTT. This gives the protein CASSLSAGGTKSTDTQYF. The genes are TRBV12-3 or TRBV12-4 and TRBJ2-3; TRBD1 matches 8 bases. V lost 2 bases and J lost 0; bases outside the gene matches: 10. The CDR3 consists of 18 residues.

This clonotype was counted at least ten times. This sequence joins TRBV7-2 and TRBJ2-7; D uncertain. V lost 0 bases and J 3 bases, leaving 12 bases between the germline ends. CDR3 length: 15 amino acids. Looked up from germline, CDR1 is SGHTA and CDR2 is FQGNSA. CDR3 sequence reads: CASSLATVLRYEQYF. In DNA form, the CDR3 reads TGTGCCAGCAGCTTAGCCACAGTTCTCCGCTACGAGCAGTACTTC. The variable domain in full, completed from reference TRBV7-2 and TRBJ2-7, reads GAGVSQSPSNKVTEKGKDVELRCDPISGHTALYWYRQSLGQGLEFLIYFQGNSAPDKSGLPSDRFSAERTGGSVSTLTIQRTQQEDSAVYLCASSLATVLRYEQYFGPGTRLTVT.

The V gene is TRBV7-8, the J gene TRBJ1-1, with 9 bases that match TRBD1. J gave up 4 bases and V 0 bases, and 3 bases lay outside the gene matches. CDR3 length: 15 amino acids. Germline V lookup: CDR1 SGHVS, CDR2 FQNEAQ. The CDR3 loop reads CASSLAGQGRTEAFF. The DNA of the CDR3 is TGTGCCAGCAGCTTAGCTGGACAGGGGCGCACTGAAGCTTTCTTT.

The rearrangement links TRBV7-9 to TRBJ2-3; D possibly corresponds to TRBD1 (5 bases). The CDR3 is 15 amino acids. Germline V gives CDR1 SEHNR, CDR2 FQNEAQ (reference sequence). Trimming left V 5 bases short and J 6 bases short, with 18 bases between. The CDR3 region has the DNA TGTGCCAGCAGCGAGAGTCAGGGAACTGTGGATACGCAGTATTTT. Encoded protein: CASSESQGTVDTQYF.

The CDR3 loop reads CASSFGRGSNSPLHF. The CDR3 region has the DNA TGTGCCAGCAGCTTCGGGCGGGGTTCCAATTCACCCCTCCACTTT. The gene calls are TRBV7-2 and TRBJ1-6; D is undetermined. CDR1 and CDR2 (germline): SGHTA, FQGNSA. Trimming left V 3 bases short and J 7 bases short, with 13 bases between. This CDR3 region has 15 residues.